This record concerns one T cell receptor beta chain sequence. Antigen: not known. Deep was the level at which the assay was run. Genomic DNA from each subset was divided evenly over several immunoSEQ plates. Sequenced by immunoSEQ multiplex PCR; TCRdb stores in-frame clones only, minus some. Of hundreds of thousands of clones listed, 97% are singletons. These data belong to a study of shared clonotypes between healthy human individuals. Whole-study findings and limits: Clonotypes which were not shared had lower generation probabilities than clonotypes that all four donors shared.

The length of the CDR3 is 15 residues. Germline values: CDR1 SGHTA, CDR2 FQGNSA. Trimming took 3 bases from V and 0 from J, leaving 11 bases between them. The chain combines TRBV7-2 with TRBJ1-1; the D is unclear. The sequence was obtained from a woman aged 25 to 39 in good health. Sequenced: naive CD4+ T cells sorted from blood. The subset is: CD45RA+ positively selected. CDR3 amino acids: CASSFYSRMNTEAFF. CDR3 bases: TGTGCCAGCAGCTTCTACAGCCGCATGAACACTGAAGCTTTCTTT.